These 2 T cell receptor beta chains were all obtained from the same sample, sequenced in a study of PD-1 blockade in classical Hodgkin lymphoma. Time point described: cycle 4 day 1 (C4D1), after more than five weeks of nivolumab. In every patient, relapse followed autologous stem cell transplantation, while exposure to brentuximab vedotin differed. This table comes from immunoSEQ multiplex PCR, and its TCRdb copy is limited to in-frame clones, with some not included. This table has about 41,000 clones, approximately 71% appearing once. The sequencing used peripheral blood mononuclear cells (PBMCs), collected before the fourth cycle of nivolumab. These receptors were collected from a human donor with classical Hodgkin lymphoma.

A few counts support this clone. The gene calls are TRBV4-2 and TRBJ2-3; TRBD2 might be the D (5 bases). The germline V and J ends were trimmed by 0 bases and 6 bases, with 10 bases remaining between them. Germline assignment: CDR1 LGHNA and CDR2 YNFKEQ. This CDR3 comprises 14 residues. CDR3 sequence: CASSQEVAMDTQYF. The CDR3 coding sequence is TGTGCCAGCAGCCAAGAAGTAGCGATGGATACGCAGTATTTT.

CDR3 nucleotides: TGTGCCAGCAGTGAAGTGGCAGGGTTAAGCGAAAAACTGTTTTTT. Amino acids: CASSEVAGLSEKLFF. This chain uses TRBV6-1 with TRBJ1-4; D may be TRBD1 (5 bases). The CDR3 consists of 15 residues. V shed 1 base and J shed 8 bases, with 14 bases lying between them. CDR1 is MNHNS, CDR2 SASEGT, per germline.